What follows is one T cell receptor (beta chain) and its context. Its antigen remains unidentified. No much larger clonotype is one base removed from it; base qualities were not supplied. The CDR3 holds 12 amino acids from the cysteine to the phenylalanine. The read is trimmed to its CDR3 DNA, 36 bases read in frame from base 1. From a lookup of the germline V gene, CDR1 and CDR2 are SGHAT and FQNNGV. Trimming takes 5 bases from V and 11 bases from J, and the germline ends sit 15 bases apart. Libraries were built with the immunoSEQ multiplex PCR assay. Each sample had some 9.7 x 10^4 TCR templates assayed by the deep sequencing platform. Genomic DNA extracted from sorted T cells was used for TCRbeta CDR3 sequencing. Processing in the source paper ran as follows. Clonal analysis of TCRbeta CDR3 data was done in the R programming language. Comparing unstimulated samples against CFSE-low samples taken after the reaction was how alloreactive CD4+ and CD8+ clones were defined. Regulatory or non-regulatory origin of alloreactive CD4+ clones was assigned by matching sequences to the sorted unstimulated Treg and non-Treg repertoires. TCRdb's version of the immuneACCESS table is confined to in-frame rearrangements and falls short of the full clone set. An unresolved V gene accounts for under half of the shortfall where checked; the remainder is of unknown origin. Clonal size and the V and J genes are those of that table, whereas D and trimming came from the DNA. The sample includes about 13,000 clones, with approximately 48% observed a single time. Jointly, the top ten make up 7% to 9% of the sample.

This sample is drawn from a study of siplizumab effects on memory and regulatory T cells (dated by TCRdb to between 2018 and 2020). Some background on the complete study: Paired mixed lymphocyte reactions were run with siplizumab at 1 ug/mL and without drug, across about 8 responder-stimulator pairs. The effect of the anti-CD2 antibody siplizumab on alloreactive T-cell subsets was examined in allogeneic mixed lymphocyte reactions constructed from human PBMCs.

General study outcomes and caveats: A naive or memory phenotype could not be assigned to roughly 80-97% of proliferating CD4+ or CD8+ clones. Of the alloreactive CD4+ clones that could be mapped, the Treg-derived share averaged about 67% with siplizumab compared with roughly 27% in control reactions. The suppressive function of proliferating Tregs from siplizumab cultures was not functionally confirmed. Sequences below about 10^-5 frequency were poorly captured, so only a minor fraction of alloreactive clones could be mapped to unstimulated subsets. Greater diversity appeared to be present in unstimulated naive T cells than in memory T cells, and a substantial contribution to the alloresponse seemed to be made by naive cells. Siplizumab significantly lowered the cumulative frequency of alloreactive sequences that could be traced to unstimulated CD4+ memory T cells.

Mixed lymphocyte reaction cells were cocultured at 37°C for five to seven days. Responder PBMCs were labelled with CFSE, stimulator PBMCs were labelled with Violet Dye, and the two were mixed at a 1:1 ratio. Sorted unstimulated T cells, along with proliferating T cells recovered from mixed lymphocyte reactions, underwent TCRbeta CDR3 sequencing. Fresh whole blood from around 11 HLA-typed healthy donors was used to isolate PBMCs. For TCR sequencing, responder T cells that had proliferated and were CFSE-low were FACS-sorted once the mixed lymphocyte reaction was over. The TCR sequence derives from a human donor in good health; the cells came from an allogeneic mixed lymphocyte reaction. The chain is made from TRBV11-2 and TRBJ2-5; the D gene cannot be resolved reliably. The specimen was CFSE-low (dividing) CD4+ T cells sorted from an allogeneic mixed lymphocyte reaction. Here the CDR3 is given as CASSRSSAQQYF. In nucleotide form, the sequence is TGTGCCAGCAGCCGATCGTCAGCGCAGCAGTACTTC.